The rows below give T cell receptor beta chains drawn from one sample of a study of early T cells in non-severe SARS-CoV-2 infection. One entry per CDR3 protein, called by TCRdb with MiXCR from the 5' RACE reads. Of 80,000 or so distinct CDR3 sequences detected, around 15% appear once; the ten largest clones hold roughly 3.1%. Sequencing input: whole blood. The source is an adult who was a healthcare worker with PCR-confirmed SARS-CoV-2 infection or an uninfected control (not recorded which). Both conserved end residues are part of each CDR3. Fields, in order: CDR3 DNA, CDR3 protein, clone size, V gene, J gene, D gene. A D gene is named only where the DNA matches it firmly. Size values are once, few and many counts, or a class for expanded clones, and some rows have none.

CDR3nt: TGCAGCGTGCGGAGGGCCCAGTACAATGAGCAGTTCTTC
CDR3aa: CSVRRAQYNEQFF
abundance: .
v_gene: TRBV29-1
j_gene: TRBJ2-1
d_gene: .

CDR3nt: TGTGCCAGCAGTGGGGGGATGGGACAGAACACTGAAGCTTTCTTT
CDR3aa: CASSGGMGQNTEAFF
abundance: few
v_gene: TRBV2
j_gene: TRBJ1-1
d_gene: .

CDR3nt: TGCAGTGCTAGAGGCCCAAGGAGGTCCGGCGTAACTCCCTACAATGAGCAGTTCTTC
CDR3aa: CSARGPRRSGVTPYNEQFF
abundance: many
v_gene: TRBV20-1
j_gene: TRBJ2-1
d_gene: .

CDR3nt: TGTGCCAGCAGCCCCCGGACTCGGAACAATGAGCAGTTCTTC
CDR3aa: CASSPRTRNNEQFF
abundance: many
v_gene: TRBV11-2
j_gene: TRBJ2-1
d_gene: .

CDR3nt: TGTGCCAGCAGTTCCGCCGTAGCAGCACCTACCTACGAGCAGTACTTC
CDR3aa: CASSSAVAAPTYEQYF
abundance: .
v_gene: TRBV27
j_gene: TRBJ2-7
d_gene: .

CDR3nt: TGTGCCAGCAGCACGGGACAGGGGGCCTACGAGCAGTACTTC
CDR3aa: CASSTGQGAYEQYF
abundance: .
v_gene: TRBV13
j_gene: TRBJ2-7
d_gene: TRBD1

CDR3nt: TGTGCCAGCAGCTTAAATCGCCCCGGGGAGCTGTTTTTT
CDR3aa: CASSLNRPGELFF
abundance: .
v_gene: TRBV11-2
j_gene: TRBJ2-2
d_gene: .

CDR3nt: TGTGCCAGCAGAGAGAGCAGGGACAATCAGCCCCAGCATTTT
CDR3aa: CASRESRDNQPQHF
abundance: few
v_gene: TRBV6-6
j_gene: TRBJ1-5
d_gene: .

CDR3nt: TGCAGCGTATGGAGAGGGAATTTGGAGCGGGAGACCCAGTACTTC
CDR3aa: CSVWRGNLERETQYF
abundance: few
v_gene: TRBV29-1
j_gene: TRBJ2-5
d_gene: .

CDR3nt: TGTGCCAGCAGCCCTAGGAGTTACAATGAGCAGTTCTTC
CDR3aa: CASSPRSYNEQFF
abundance: .
v_gene: TRBV11-1
j_gene: TRBJ2-1
d_gene: .

CDR3nt: TGCGCCAGCAGCTTGGCCAGCACCGGGGAGCTGTTTTTT
CDR3aa: CASSLASTGELFF
abundance: few
v_gene: TRBV5-1
j_gene: TRBJ2-2
d_gene: .

CDR3nt: TGCGCCAGCAGCTGGGGACAGACTTACAATGAGCAGTTCTTC
CDR3aa: CASSWGQTYNEQFF
abundance: few
v_gene: TRBV5-1
j_gene: TRBJ2-1
d_gene: TRBD1

CDR3nt: TGTGCCAGCAGTTTATCGCCAGGGGTGTTCGGCTACACCTTC
CDR3aa: CASSLSPGVFGYTF
abundance: .
v_gene: TRBV27
j_gene: TRBJ1-2
d_gene: .

CDR3nt: TGTGCCAGCAGCTTAGCGGGACAGGGAGGCGGCTACACCTTC
CDR3aa: CASSLAGQGGGYTF
abundance: .
v_gene: TRBV11-1
j_gene: TRBJ1-2
d_gene: TRBD1

CDR3nt: TGTGCCAGCAGCCTAGGGACCAAGAAAGATACGCAGTATTTT
CDR3aa: CASSLGTKKDTQYF
abundance: .
v_gene: TRBV6-2/TRBV6-3
j_gene: TRBJ2-3
d_gene: .

CDR3nt: TGTGCCAGCAGCTTACAGTACGAGCAGTTCTTC
CDR3aa: CASSLQYEQFF
abundance: .
v_gene: TRBV7-8
j_gene: TRBJ2-1
d_gene: .

CDR3nt: TGTGCCAGCAGTGATAGAGAAGTTGAGACCCAGTACTTC
CDR3aa: CASSDREVETQYF
abundance: .
v_gene: TRBV2
j_gene: TRBJ2-5
d_gene: .

CDR3nt: TGCGCCAGCAGCCAAGGTGGCCGCCACGGCTACACCTTC
CDR3aa: CASSQGGRHGYTF
abundance: few
v_gene: TRBV4-1
j_gene: TRBJ1-2
d_gene: .

CDR3nt: TGTGCCAGCAGTCCCGTGGACAGGGGTCTTTCACCCCTCCACTTT
CDR3aa: CASSPVDRGLSPLHF
abundance: many
v_gene: TRBV27
j_gene: TRBJ1-6
d_gene: TRBD1

CDR3nt: TGTGCCAGCAGCGTAGCGTCCCAGGGGAGCCGCGGCTACACCTTC
CDR3aa: CASSVASQGSRGYTF
abundance: .
v_gene: TRBV9
j_gene: TRBJ1-2
d_gene: .

CDR3nt: TGTGCCAGCAGCTTAAGTCAGGACTCCTACAATGAGCAGTTCTTC
CDR3aa: CASSLSQDSYNEQFF
abundance: .
v_gene: TRBV7-9
j_gene: TRBJ2-1
d_gene: .

CDR3nt: TGTGCCAGCTCACCCGGACAGGGGGGGAACTCCTACGAGCAGTACTTC
CDR3aa: CASSPGQGGNSYEQYF
abundance: .
v_gene: TRBV18
j_gene: TRBJ2-7
d_gene: TRBD1

CDR3nt: TGTGCCAGCAGTGCAAGCAGTAACAGGGGAAGGACTGAAGCTTTCTTT
CDR3aa: CASSASSNRGRTEAFF
abundance: many
v_gene: TRBV6-1
j_gene: TRBJ1-1
d_gene: TRBD1

CDR3nt: TGCGCCAGCAGCCCCACGGGACAGGGGGCGCATGAGCAGTTCTTC
CDR3aa: CASSPTGQGAHEQFF
abundance: few
v_gene: TRBV5-1
j_gene: TRBJ2-1
d_gene: TRBD1

CDR3nt: TGCAGTGCTAGCTCAGGGTACGAGCAGTACTTC
CDR3aa: CSASSGYEQYF
abundance: many
v_gene: TRBV20-1
j_gene: TRBJ2-7
d_gene: .

CDR3nt: TGCGCCAGTAGAAACAGGGGCCTAACCTCCTACGAGCAGTACTTC
CDR3aa: CASRNRGLTSYEQYF
abundance: .
v_gene: TRBV5-1
j_gene: TRBJ2-7
d_gene: TRBD1

CDR3nt: TGTGCCAGCAGCTCAGACCCTGGACAGGCAAAAGAGACCCAGTACTTC
CDR3aa: CASSSDPGQAKETQYF
abundance: .
v_gene: TRBV7-9
j_gene: TRBJ2-5
d_gene: TRBD1

CDR3nt: TGTGCCAGCAGCCAAGGATGGAAAGTCGGGGAGACCCAGTACTTC
CDR3aa: CASSQGWKVGETQYF
abundance: .
v_gene: TRBV4-2
j_gene: TRBJ2-5
d_gene: .

CDR3nt: TGTGCCAGCAGCTTTAGTTGCAATCAGCCCCAGCATTTT
CDR3aa: CASSFSCNQPQHF
abundance: once
v_gene: TRBV7-8
j_gene: TRBJ1-5
d_gene: .

CDR3nt: TGCAGCGTCCTAATCGGGCAGACCCAGTACTTC
CDR3aa: CSVLIGQTQYF
abundance: medium-sized
v_gene: TRBV29-1
j_gene: TRBJ2-5
d_gene: .

CDR3nt: TGTGCCAGCAGCTTGGAGGTAGTGACATCCTATGGCTACACCTTC
CDR3aa: CASSLEVVTSYGYTF
abundance: few
v_gene: TRBV5-5
j_gene: TRBJ1-2
d_gene: .

CDR3nt: TGTGCCAGCAGCGAGGGACTAGCGGGAGTCCACGAGCAGTACTTC
CDR3aa: CASSEGLAGVHEQYF
abundance: .
v_gene: TRBV27
j_gene: TRBJ2-7
d_gene: TRBD2

CDR3nt: TGCAGCGTTATCACACTCCCCCAGGGATTAGGCACTGAAGCTTTCTTT
CDR3aa: CSVITLPQGLGTEAFF
abundance: few
v_gene: TRBV29-1
j_gene: TRBJ1-1
d_gene: .

CDR3nt: TGTGCCAGCTCACCGTCAAGAGGGGGCAAGAGCGAGACCCAGTACTTC
CDR3aa: CASSPSRGGKSETQYF
abundance: .
v_gene: TRBV18
j_gene: TRBJ2-5
d_gene: TRBD1

CDR3nt: TGCAGCGTTGAAGATCTTAGCAATGAGCAGTTCTTC
CDR3aa: CSVEDLSNEQFF
abundance: .
v_gene: TRBV29-1
j_gene: TRBJ2-1
d_gene: .

CDR3nt: TGCAGCGTTGTTGGGGTCACTGAAGCTTTCTTT
CDR3aa: CSVVGVTEAFF
abundance: .
v_gene: TRBV29-1
j_gene: TRBJ1-1
d_gene: .

CDR3nt: TGTGCCAGCAGCTTAGATCTAAGCCCATCGTGGACAGATACGCAGTATTTT
CDR3aa: CASSLDLSPSWTDTQYF
abundance: many
v_gene: TRBV11-3
j_gene: TRBJ2-3
d_gene: .

CDR3nt: TGCGCCAGCAGCCAAGTAGCGGGAGGGATCGATGAGCAGTTCTTC
CDR3aa: CASSQVAGGIDEQFF
abundance: few
v_gene: TRBV4-1
j_gene: TRBJ2-1
d_gene: TRBD2

CDR3nt: TGTGCCTGGAGTCACTCACAGGGGCTCGGCACCTTC
CDR3aa: CAWSHSQGLGTF
abundance: many
v_gene: TRBV30
j_gene: TRBJ1-2
d_gene: TRBD1

CDR3nt: TGTGCCAGCAGTTTCGGGGACCAGTACGAGCAGTACTTC
CDR3aa: CASSFGDQYEQYF
abundance: .
v_gene: TRBV27
j_gene: TRBJ2-7
d_gene: .

CDR3nt: TGTGCCAGCAGCCGGACGATTAGCTCGGGACGCCCGCAAGAGACCCAGTACTTC
CDR3aa: CASSRTISSGRPQETQYF
abundance: few
v_gene: TRBV11-2
j_gene: TRBJ2-5
d_gene: .

CDR3nt: TGTGCCAGCAGCGCTCCGGGACGCAAACTGGAGACCCAGTACTTC
CDR3aa: CASSAPGRKLETQYF
abundance: .
v_gene: TRBV5-4
j_gene: TRBJ2-5
d_gene: .

CDR3nt: TGTGCCAGCAGCTTTACAGGGGCGGGCACTGAAGCTTTCTTT
CDR3aa: CASSFTGAGTEAFF
abundance: many
v_gene: TRBV11-2
j_gene: TRBJ1-1
d_gene: TRBD1

CDR3nt: TGTGCCAGCAGCCAATCTGGGGCGGCGCAGTATTTT
CDR3aa: CASSQSGAAQYF
abundance: .
v_gene: TRBV3-1
j_gene: TRBJ2-3
d_gene: .

CDR3nt: TGTGCCAGCAGTACCATCCATAGTCTAGCCTACAATGAGCAGTTCTTC
CDR3aa: CASSTIHSLAYNEQFF
abundance: many
v_gene: TRBV27
j_gene: TRBJ2-1
d_gene: .

CDR3nt: TGTGCCAGCAGCCAGGACAGGGGCCTGGGAAGTTATGGCTACACCTTC
CDR3aa: CASSQDRGLGSYGYTF
abundance: few
v_gene: TRBV14
j_gene: TRBJ1-2
d_gene: TRBD1

CDR3nt: TGTGCCAGCACCCCTGGGCGGACTAGCGGGAGTAATGAGCAGTTCTTC
CDR3aa: CASTPGRTSGSNEQFF
abundance: many
v_gene: TRBV11-2
j_gene: TRBJ2-1
d_gene: TRBD2

CDR3nt: TGTGCCATCCGGGAGCGGGAGGGCCGAGATGAGCAGTTCTTC
CDR3aa: CAIREREGRDEQFF
abundance: .
v_gene: TRBV10-3
j_gene: TRBJ2-1
d_gene: TRBD2

CDR3nt: TGTGCCAGTAGTATAGAGGGAAGACGGAACCGAAACATTCAGTACTTC
CDR3aa: CASSIEGRRNRNIQYF
abundance: .
v_gene: TRBV19
j_gene: TRBJ2-4
d_gene: .

CDR3nt: TGTGCCAGCAGCTCAGGATATACGGCAACCTACACGTTAGCGGCTACCTACAATGAGCAGTTCTTC
CDR3aa: CASSSGYTATYTLAATYNEQFF
abundance: .
v_gene: TRBV7-9
j_gene: TRBJ2-1
d_gene: .

CDR3nt: TGTGCCAGCAGGGGAGACGGACATGGGGAGCAGTACTTC
CDR3aa: CASRGDGHGEQYF
abundance: .
v_gene: TRBV2
j_gene: TRBJ2-7
d_gene: .

CDR3nt: TGTGCCAGCAGCATCATTTTTGAGGCGGGCTCTGGAAACACCATATATTTT
CDR3aa: CASSIIFEAGSGNTIYF
abundance: few
v_gene: TRBV6-6
j_gene: TRBJ1-3
d_gene: .

CDR3nt: TGTGCCAGCAGTTACTCGGCAGGAACCTACGAGCAGTACTTC
CDR3aa: CASSYSAGTYEQYF
abundance: few
v_gene: TRBV6-5
j_gene: TRBJ2-7
d_gene: .

CDR3nt: TGCGCCAGCAGCTTGGCCGTCAGCGGGAGCTACGAGCAGTACTTC
CDR3aa: CASSLAVSGSYEQYF
abundance: .
v_gene: TRBV5-1
j_gene: TRBJ2-7
d_gene: TRBD2

CDR3nt: TGTGCCAGCTCACCCCCAAGTCGGCTGAGCTCCTACAATGAGCAGTTCTTC
CDR3aa: CASSPPSRLSSYNEQFF
abundance: many
v_gene: TRBV18
j_gene: TRBJ2-1
d_gene: .

CDR3nt: TGTGCCTCTCAGGGCGGGAACTACAATGAGCAGTTCTTC
CDR3aa: CASQGGNYNEQFF
abundance: many
v_gene: TRBV19
j_gene: TRBJ2-1
d_gene: .

CDR3nt: TGCAGCGCCCGGGATCCCCACGAGCAGTACTTC
CDR3aa: CSARDPHEQYF
abundance: many
v_gene: TRBV29-1
j_gene: TRBJ2-7
d_gene: .